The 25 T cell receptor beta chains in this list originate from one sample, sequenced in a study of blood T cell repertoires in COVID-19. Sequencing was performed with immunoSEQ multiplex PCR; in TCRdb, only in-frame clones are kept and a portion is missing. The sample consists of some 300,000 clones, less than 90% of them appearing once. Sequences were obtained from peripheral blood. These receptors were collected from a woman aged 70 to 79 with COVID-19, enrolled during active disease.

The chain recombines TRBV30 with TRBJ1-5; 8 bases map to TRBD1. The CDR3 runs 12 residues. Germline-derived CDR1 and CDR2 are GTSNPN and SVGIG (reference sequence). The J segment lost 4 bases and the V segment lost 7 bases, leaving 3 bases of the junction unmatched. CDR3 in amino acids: CASRQGNQPQHF. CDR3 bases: TGTGCCTCCCGACAGGGGAATCAGCCCCAGCATTTT.

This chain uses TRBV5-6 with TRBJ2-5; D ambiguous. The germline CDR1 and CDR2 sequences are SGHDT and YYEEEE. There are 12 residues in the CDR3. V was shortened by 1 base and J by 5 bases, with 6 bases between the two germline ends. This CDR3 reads CASSLYEETQYF. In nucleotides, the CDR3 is TGTGCCAGCAGCTTGTACGAGGAGACCCAGTACTTC. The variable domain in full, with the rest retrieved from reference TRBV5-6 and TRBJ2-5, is DAGVTQSPTHLIKTRGQQVTLRCSPKSGHDTVSWYQQALGQGPQFIFQYYEEEERQRGNFPDRFSGHQFPNYSSELNVNALLLGDSALYLCASSLYEETQYFGPGTRLLVL.

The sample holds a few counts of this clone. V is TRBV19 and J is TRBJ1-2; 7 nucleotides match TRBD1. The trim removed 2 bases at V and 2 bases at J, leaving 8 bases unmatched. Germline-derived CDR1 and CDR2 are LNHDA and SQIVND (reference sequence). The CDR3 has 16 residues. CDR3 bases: TGTGCCAGTAGTATACGACCGGCAGGGGGGAACTATGGCTACACCTTC. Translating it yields CASSIRPAGGNYGYTF.

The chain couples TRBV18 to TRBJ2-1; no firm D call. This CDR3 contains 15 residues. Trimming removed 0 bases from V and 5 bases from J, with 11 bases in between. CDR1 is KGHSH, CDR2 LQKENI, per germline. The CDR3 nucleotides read TGTGCCAGCTCACCACCGCGAGGTTCCCACAATGAGCAGTTCTTC. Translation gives CASSPPRGSHNEQFF.

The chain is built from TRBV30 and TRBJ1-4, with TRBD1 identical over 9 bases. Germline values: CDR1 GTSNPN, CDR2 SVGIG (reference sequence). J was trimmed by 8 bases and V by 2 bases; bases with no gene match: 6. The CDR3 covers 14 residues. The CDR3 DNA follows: TGTGCCTGGAGTTTCGACAGGGGGAGCGAAAAACTGTTTTTT. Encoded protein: CAWSFDRGSEKLFF.

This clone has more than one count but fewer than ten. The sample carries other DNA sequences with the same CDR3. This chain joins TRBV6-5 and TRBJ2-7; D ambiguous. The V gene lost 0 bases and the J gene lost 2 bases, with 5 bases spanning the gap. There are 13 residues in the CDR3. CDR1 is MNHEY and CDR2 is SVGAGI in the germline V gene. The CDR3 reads CASSYSPTYEQYF. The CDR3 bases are TGTGCCAGCAGTTACTCCCCAACCTACGAGCAGTACTTC.

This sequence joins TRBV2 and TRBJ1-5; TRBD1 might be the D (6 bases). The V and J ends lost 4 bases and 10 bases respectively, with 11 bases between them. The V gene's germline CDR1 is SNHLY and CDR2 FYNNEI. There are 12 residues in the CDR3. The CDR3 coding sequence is TGTGCCAGCAGTGGTGTAGGGGGACCCCAGCATTTT. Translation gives CASSGVGGPQHF.

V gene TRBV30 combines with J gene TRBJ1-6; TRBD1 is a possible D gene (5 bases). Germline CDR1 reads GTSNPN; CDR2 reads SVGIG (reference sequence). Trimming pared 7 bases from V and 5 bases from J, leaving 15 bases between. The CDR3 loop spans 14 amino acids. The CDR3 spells CAFTYQGNNSPLHF. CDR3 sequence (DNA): TGTGCCTTTACCTATCAGGGAAATAATTCACCCCTCCACTTT.

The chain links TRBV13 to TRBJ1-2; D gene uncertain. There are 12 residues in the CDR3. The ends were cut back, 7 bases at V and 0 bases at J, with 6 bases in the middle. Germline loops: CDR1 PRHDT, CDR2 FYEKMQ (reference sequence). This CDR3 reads CASNKANYGYTF. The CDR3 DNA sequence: TGTGCCAGCAACAAAGCTAACTATGGCTACACCTTC.

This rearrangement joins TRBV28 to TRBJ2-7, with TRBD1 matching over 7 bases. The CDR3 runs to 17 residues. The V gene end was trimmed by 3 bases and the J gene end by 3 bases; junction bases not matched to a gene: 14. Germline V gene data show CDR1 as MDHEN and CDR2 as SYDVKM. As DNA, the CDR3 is TGTGCCAGCAGTTTCAATCTTGCTAAAACAGGGGACTACGAGCAGTACTTC. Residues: CASSFNLAKTGDYEQYF.

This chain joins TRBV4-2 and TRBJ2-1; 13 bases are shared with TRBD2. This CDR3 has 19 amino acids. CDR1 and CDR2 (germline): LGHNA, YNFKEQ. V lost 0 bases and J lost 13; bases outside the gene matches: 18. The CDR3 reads CASSQDSPLVTSGGAIQFF. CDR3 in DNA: TGTGCCAGCAGCCAAGACTCCCCCCTCGTTACTAGCGGGGGGGCCATTCAGTTCTTC.

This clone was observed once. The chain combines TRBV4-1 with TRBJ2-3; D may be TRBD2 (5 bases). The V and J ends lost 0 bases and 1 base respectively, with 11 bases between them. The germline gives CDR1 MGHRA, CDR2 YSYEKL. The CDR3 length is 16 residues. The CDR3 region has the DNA TGCGCCAGCAGCCAAGAGGGAGCGTCTCGCACAGATACGCAGTATTTT. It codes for CASSQEGASRTDTQYF.

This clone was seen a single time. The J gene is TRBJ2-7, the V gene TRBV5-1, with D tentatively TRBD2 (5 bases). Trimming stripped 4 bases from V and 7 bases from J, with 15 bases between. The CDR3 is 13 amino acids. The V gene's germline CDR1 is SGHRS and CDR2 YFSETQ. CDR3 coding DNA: TGCGCCAGCAGCCCAGCGCGCGGCGGGGAGCAGTACTTC. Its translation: CASSPARGGEQYF.

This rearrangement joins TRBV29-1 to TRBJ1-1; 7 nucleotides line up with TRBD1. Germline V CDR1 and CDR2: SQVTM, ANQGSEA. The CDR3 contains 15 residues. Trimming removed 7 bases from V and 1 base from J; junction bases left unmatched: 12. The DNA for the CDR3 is TGCAGCGCCGCGGGGCCGACAGGGAAGAACACTGAAGCTTTCTTT. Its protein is CSAAGPTGKNTEAFF.

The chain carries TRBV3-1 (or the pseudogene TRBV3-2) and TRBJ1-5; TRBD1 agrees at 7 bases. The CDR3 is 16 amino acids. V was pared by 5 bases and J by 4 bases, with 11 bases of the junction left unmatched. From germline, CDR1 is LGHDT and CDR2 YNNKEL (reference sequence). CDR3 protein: CASSRGTDRVNQPQHF. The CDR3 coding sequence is TGTGCCAGCAGCAGAGGAACCGACAGGGTGAATCAGCCCCAGCATTTT.

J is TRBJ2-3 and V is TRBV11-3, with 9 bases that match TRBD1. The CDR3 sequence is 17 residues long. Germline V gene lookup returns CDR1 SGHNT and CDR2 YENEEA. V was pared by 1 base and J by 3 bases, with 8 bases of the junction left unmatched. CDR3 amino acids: CASSLGGPGQGTDTQYF. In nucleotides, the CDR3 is TGTGCCAGCAGCTTAGGGGGGCCGGGACAGGGAACAGATACGCAGTATTTT. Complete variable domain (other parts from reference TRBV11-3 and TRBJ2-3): EAGVVQSPRYKIIEKKQPVAFWCNPISGHNTLYWYLQNLGQGPELLIRYENEEAVDDSQLPKDRFSAERLKGVDSTLKIQPAELGDSAVYLCASSLGGPGQGTDTQYFGPGTRLTVL.

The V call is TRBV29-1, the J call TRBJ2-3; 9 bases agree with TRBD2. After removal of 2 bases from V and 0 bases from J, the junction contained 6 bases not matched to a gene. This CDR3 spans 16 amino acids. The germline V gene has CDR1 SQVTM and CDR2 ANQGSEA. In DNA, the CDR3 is TGCAGCGTTGAAAGTTCGCTAGCGGGGAGCACAGATACGCAGTATTTT. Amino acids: CSVESSLAGSTDTQYF.

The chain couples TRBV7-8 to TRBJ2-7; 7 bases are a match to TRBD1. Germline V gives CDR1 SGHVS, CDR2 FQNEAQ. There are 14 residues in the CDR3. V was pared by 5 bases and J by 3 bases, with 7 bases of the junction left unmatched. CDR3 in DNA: TGTGCCAGCAGCCGTGGGGACAGAAACTACGAGCAGTACTTC. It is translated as CASSRGDRNYEQYF.

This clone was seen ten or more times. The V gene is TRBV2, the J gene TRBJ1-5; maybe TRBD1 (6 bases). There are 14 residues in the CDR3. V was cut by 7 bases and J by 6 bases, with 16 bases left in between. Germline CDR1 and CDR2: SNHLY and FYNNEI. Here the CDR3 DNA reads TGTGCCAGCACTGCGACCGGGGGGCCTCAGCCCCAGCATTTT. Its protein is CASTATGGPQPQHF.

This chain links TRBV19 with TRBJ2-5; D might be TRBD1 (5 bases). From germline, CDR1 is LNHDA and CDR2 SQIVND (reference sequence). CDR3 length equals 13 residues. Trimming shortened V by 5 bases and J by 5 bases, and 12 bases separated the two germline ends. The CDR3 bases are TGTGCCAGTAGTTCCAGGGAATTGGAGACCCAGTACTTC. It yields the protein CASSSRELETQYF.

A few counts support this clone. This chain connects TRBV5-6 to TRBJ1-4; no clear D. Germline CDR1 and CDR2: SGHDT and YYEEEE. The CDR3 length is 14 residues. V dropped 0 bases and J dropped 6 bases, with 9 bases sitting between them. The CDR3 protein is CASSLVKGDEKLFF. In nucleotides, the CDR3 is TGTGCCAGCAGCTTGGTCAAAGGAGATGAAAAACTGTTTTTT.

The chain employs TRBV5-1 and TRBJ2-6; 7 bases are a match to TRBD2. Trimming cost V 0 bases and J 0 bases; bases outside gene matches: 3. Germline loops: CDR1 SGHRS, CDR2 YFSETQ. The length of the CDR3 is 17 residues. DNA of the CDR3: TGCGCCAGCAGCTTGGCCGGGGGGACCTCTGGGGCCAACGTCCTGACTTTC. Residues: CASSLAGGTSGANVLTF.

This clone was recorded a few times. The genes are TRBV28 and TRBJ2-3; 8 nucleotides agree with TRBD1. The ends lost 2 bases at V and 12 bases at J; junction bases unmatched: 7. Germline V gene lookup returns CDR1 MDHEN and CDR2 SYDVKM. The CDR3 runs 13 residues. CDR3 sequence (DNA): TGTGCCAGCAGTTTAGAGGGGACAGGTCTCCAGTATTTT. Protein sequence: CASSLEGTGLQYF.

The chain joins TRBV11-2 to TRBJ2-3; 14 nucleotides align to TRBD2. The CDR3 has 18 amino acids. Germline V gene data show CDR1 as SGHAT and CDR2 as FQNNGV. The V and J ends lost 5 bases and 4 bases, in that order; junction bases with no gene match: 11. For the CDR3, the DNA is TGTGCCAGCAGCCGTCCGTTTGGGACTAGCGGGGGAGCAGATACGCAGTATTTT. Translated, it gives CASSRPFGTSGGADTQYF.

This CDR3 is CASSLDSYANYGYTF. CDR3 coding DNA: TGTGCCAGCAGCCTTGACAGCTACGCTAACTATGGCTACACCTTC. This chain uses TRBV3-1 (or the pseudogene TRBV3-2) with TRBJ1-2; TRBD1 is a possible D gene (5 bases). The CDR3 sequence is 15 residues long. Germline V gene lookup returns CDR1 LGHDT and CDR2 YNNKEL (reference sequence). The V and J ends lost 4 bases and 0 bases respectively, with 12 bases between them.